The 15 T cell receptor beta chains below were found in one sample sequenced in a study of CD8 T cells in ankylosing spondylitis. TCRdb called the 5' RACE reads again in MiXCR, with one record for every CDR3 protein. This sample yields 300,000 to 350,000 distinct CDR3 sequences, of which less than 25% are seen a single time; around 3.2% belongs to the top ten. Specimen: blood, either unsorted or a sorted T cell fraction (not recorded which). The receptors derive from a female donor with ankylosing spondylitis or in good health (not recorded which).

The J gene is TRBJ2-3, the V gene TRBV28; maybe TRBD2 (5 bases). This CDR3 region has 15 residues. Trimming left V 6 bases short and J 4 bases short, with 17 bases between. Germline-derived CDR1 and CDR2 are MDHEN and SYDVKM. DNA of the CDR3: TGTGCCAGCAGCCAACCCGGGGTACGGGCAGATACGCAGTATTTT. Protein product: CASSQPGVRADTQYF.

This sequence joins TRBV20-1 and TRBJ2-3, with D perhaps matching TRBD1 or TRBD2 (5 bases each). Per germline, CDR1 DFQATT and CDR2 SNEGSKA (reference sequence). Trimming shortened V by 5 bases and J by 1 base, and 13 bases separated the two germline ends. The CDR3 consists of 14 residues. As DNA, the CDR3 is TGCAGTGCTTTGGGGGAGCTAGGCACAGATACGCAGTATTTT. Its protein is CSALGELGTDTQYF.

In its sample, this clonotype was seen a few times. CDR3 in DNA: TGTGCCAGCAGCCCCTCGGTAAGCACTGAAGCTTTCTTT. The encoded protein is CASSPSVSTEAFF. The chain links TRBV5-5 to TRBJ1-1; D ambiguous. The CDR3 sequence is 13 residues long. Germline CDR1 SGHKS, CDR2 YYEKEE (reference sequence). Trimming left V 4 bases short and J 4 bases short, with 11 bases between.

There are a few counts of this clonotype. The chain uses TRBV29-1 and TRBJ2-7; 7 bases align to TRBD1. This CDR3 has 12 amino acids. CDR1 is SQVTM, CDR2 ANQGSEA, per germline. Germline trimming cut 3 bases from V and 5 bases from J; bases unmatched to any gene: 4. This CDR3 is CSVEVGGHEQYF. DNA for the CDR3: TGCAGCGTTGAGGTAGGGGGCCACGAGCAGTACTTC.

This clonotype has only a few counts. CDR3 DNA: TGCGCCAGCCGACTAGCGGGAGGGCCCTACGAGCAGTACTTC. It encodes CASRLAGGPYEQYF. The rearrangement links TRBV5-1 to TRBJ2-7, with 14 bases aligning to TRBD2. The CDR3 is made up of 14 amino acids. Germline CDR1 and CDR2: SGHRS and YFSETQ. Unmatched junction bases numbered 2, after V lost 7 bases and J lost 2 bases. Supplemented by reference TRBV5-1 and TRBJ2-7, the full variable domain reads KAGVTQTPRYLIKTRGQQVTLSCSPISGHRSVSWYQQTPGQGLQFLFEYFSETQRNKGNFPGRFSGRQFSNSRSEMNVSTLELGDSALYLCASRLAGGPYEQYFGPGTRLTVT.

V usage is TRBV7-9 and J usage is TRBJ1-5; D is perhaps TRBD1 (5 bases). The CDR3 has 13 residues. Trimming took 3 bases from V and 5 from J, leaving 8 bases between them. Looked up from germline, CDR1 is SEHNR and CDR2 is FQNEAQ (reference sequence). The CDR3 sequence: CASSFIGDQPQHF. CDR3 DNA: TGTGCCAGCAGCTTTATAGGGGATCAGCCCCAGCATTTT.

This chain uses TRBV20-1 with TRBJ2-2; maybe TRBD2 (6 bases). Trimming pared 4 bases from V and 7 bases from J, leaving 10 bases between. The CDR3 runs to 12 residues. Germline V lookup: CDR1 DFQATT, CDR2 SNEGSKA (reference sequence). In nucleotides, the CDR3 is TGCAGTGCTAAGAGGGGAGGCGGGGAGCTGTTTTTT. Translated, it gives CSAKRGGGELFF.

This clonotype occurred a few times. The V and J genes are TRBV7-2 and TRBJ1-1; D call uncertain. V was shortened by 4 bases and J by 0 bases, with 12 bases between the two germline ends. The CDR3 sequence is 15 residues long. CDR1 and CDR2 (germline): SGHTA, FQGNSA. The CDR3 spells CASSSNRVMNTEAFF. The CDR3 region has the DNA TGTGCCAGCAGCTCCAATAGGGTCATGAACACTGAAGCTTTCTTT.

The chain employs TRBV20-1 and TRBJ2-1; TRBD2 agrees at 8 bases. The CDR3 has 17 amino acids. Germline CDR1 DFQATT, CDR2 SNEGSKA (reference sequence). J lost 0 bases, V lost 4 bases, and 11 bases had no gene match. CDR3 DNA: TGCAGTGCTACCCCTAGGCTAGCGGGCCACTCCTACAATGAGCAGTTCTTC. This translates into CSATPRLAGHSYNEQFF.

CDR3 region: CASSPGLAGPYEQYF. CDR3 in DNA: TGTGCCAGCAGTCCCGGGCTAGCGGGACCATACGAGCAGTACTTC. The genes are TRBV12-3 or TRBV12-4 and TRBJ2-7, with TRBD2 matching 9 bases. Trimming at V came to 5 bases and at J to 4 bases, leaving 9 bases not matched to a gene. This CDR3 region has 15 residues.

In this sample, this clonotype turned up a few times. This chain links TRBV24-1 with TRBJ2-3, with no clear D. This CDR3 comprises 14 residues. In germline, CDR1 is KGHDR, CDR2 SFDVKD. The ends were cut back, 3 bases at V and 6 bases at J, with 12 bases in the middle. The CDR3 coding sequence is TGTGCCACCAGTGATGCCCACCTAGGCGATACGCAGTATTTT. Protein product: CATSDAHLGDTQYF.

The chain recombines TRBV12-3 or TRBV12-4 with TRBJ2-1; the D gene is possibly TRBD2 (5 bases). Trimming removed 2 bases from V and 8 bases from J, with 10 bases in between. The CDR3 contains 13 residues. The CDR3 coding sequence is TGTGCCAGCAGTTTAAAGAGGGCCTATGAGCAGTTCTTC. Its translation is CASSLKRAYEQFF.

This clonotype appeared a few times. The genes are TRBV7-2 and TRBJ1-2; D gene uncertain. Germline V lookup: CDR1 SGHTA, CDR2 FQGNSA. CDR3 length: 14 amino acids. V lost 2 bases to trimming and J lost 0 bases, with 7 bases between them. CDR3 protein: CASSLMSANYGYTF. CDR3 bases: TGTGCCAGCAGCTTAATGTCAGCTAACTATGGCTACACCTTC. The full variable domain, in which reference TRBV7-2 and TRBJ1-2 provide the parts outside the CDR3, is GAGVSQSPSNKVTEKGKDVELRCDPISGHTALYWYRQSLGQGLEFLIYFQGNSAPDKSGLPSDRFSAERTGGSVSTLTIQRTQQEDSAVYLCASSLMSANYGYTFGSGTRLTVV.

This clonotype appeared many times. This CDR3 is CASIGTGTLLGRASADTQYF. The CDR3 region has the DNA TGTGCCAGCATTGGGACCGGGACACTTCTAGGCAGGGCCTCCGCAGATACGCAGTATTTT. The V and J genes are TRBV12-3 or TRBV12-4 and TRBJ2-3, with D possibly being TRBD1 (6 bases). The V gene lost 7 bases and the J gene lost 4 bases, with 33 bases spanning the gap. The CDR3 is 20 amino acids.

This clonotype was found a few times. The chain recombines TRBV7-9 with TRBJ2-1; no clear D. The CDR3 runs 12 residues. The germline V and J ends were trimmed by 1 base and 10 bases, with 8 bases remaining between them. In germline, CDR1 is SEHNR, CDR2 FQNEAQ (reference sequence). As DNA, the CDR3 is TGTGCCAGCAGCTTAGAGGCTTTCGAGCAGTTCTTC. It is translated as CASSLEAFEQFF.